This TCR beta chain was sequenced during a study of shared clonotypes between healthy human individuals (dated by TCRdb to about 2020). Regarding the research as a whole: The cohort comprised a couple of women and a few men aged 18 to 49 years. Each donor's leukapheresis produced roughly between roughly 0.85 and 9.5 billion PBMCs. For each donor, CD4 naive and CD4 memory were each run on three plates, CD8 naive on two plates, and CD8 memory on one plate. Libraries were prepared and TCR repertoires were sequenced by different laboratories using diverse techniques, in order to increase sequencing depth and limit assay-specific biases. Blood TCR repertoires of about 5 healthy adults were deeply sequenced to estimate repertoire size and the extent of clonotype sharing between individuals.

Regarding this clone: This clone's antigen is unknown. The record has no base qualities; no much larger clone is one base away. Other DNA sequences from this sample encode an identical CDR3 as well.

The donors were healthy, HIV-negative adults who had no recently reported acute infections or vaccinations. Only Caucasian adults living in Nashville, Tennessee, USA were represented among the donors. CD4+ T cells were enriched by magnetic negative selection, after which naive cells were positively selected on CD45RA and the negative fraction was taken as the memory subset. Blood was collected by leukapheresis, and PBMCs were isolated by Ficoll-Histopaque density gradient centrifugation and then cryopreserved in liquid nitrogen vapor phase. Purity and quantity of every magnetically sorted T cell population were checked by analytical flow cytometry. Each sorted fraction had its genomic DNA isolated and then quantified by UV absorbance on a Nanodrop 2000c. What the study reported, not specific to this receptor: Sampling was restricted to blood, and TCR repertoires in tissue are likely to differ from TCR repertoires in blood. Higher generation probabilities were observed for clonotypes shared by all four sorted-subset donors than for non-shared clonotypes. The small number of donors limited the genetic and exposure-history diversity represented. Incomplete sequencing was indicated by rarefaction of sorted-subset datasets, despite the large sequencing depth. Naive subsets generally had larger estimated clonotype richness than memory subsets did. Sharing across a few donors was observed for about 5% of naive CD4, 3.5% of naive CD8, roughly 2.3% of memory CD4, and roughly 0.4% of memory CD8 clonotypes. Based on pairwise subsampling, the degree of clonotype sharing among donors was expected to be affected by sequencing depth.

Using the deep immunoSEQ assay, multiplex PCR amplified TCR CDR3 regions from genomic DNA. Extracted genomic DNA from each cell subset was distributed evenly across all wells of several immunoSEQ 96-well plates, and each plate was treated as a replicate. For sorted subsets, each replicate PCR was loaded with 150 to 250 ng genomic DNA, equivalent to 30,000 or so T cell genomes. Purified libraries were measured with a Qubit 3.0 fluorometer, size-checked on a Bioanalyzer 2100, and measured again with the KAPA Library Quantification kit. Each immunoSEQ 96-well plate was sequenced on its own single-read 150-cycle Illumina NextSeq 550 flow cell. For the original study's pipeline: Because the immunoSEQ output held only junctional sequences and lacked quality scores, the filtering could not match the filtering applied to full-length reads. To assign V/J genes and CDR3, sequences were annotated using PyIR, a Python wrapper for IgBLAST v1.9, with IMGT germline references. Any read was removed if the V/J assignment was weak (E-value above 1e-6), the CDR3 was missing, or the read contained stop codons, out-of-frame junctions, or ambiguous translated residues. A V3J clonotype was defined by an identical inferred V gene, J gene, and CDR3 amino acid sequence. Percentage overlap between repertoires was computed as shared unique clonotypes divided by the size of the smaller repertoire. Richness of each repertoire was evaluated using RTK rarefaction, the Chao1 estimator, and Recon v2.1 estimates of unobserved clonotypes. For all TCRbeta clonotypes obtained by the gDNA method from a few donors, generation probabilities were computed with OLGA. TCRdb holds this immuneACCESS table with in-frame rearrangements only. Some clones are missing; in checked studies, unresolved V genes explain under half, and the rest has no known cause. The V and J calls and clone size come from that table; D and trimming were worked out from the DNA. This sample gives over 850,000 clones in total; about 84% of them show up just once. The biggest ten clones account for under 0.8% of the sample.

V sheds 0 bases and J sheds 2 bases, leaving 5 bases between their ends. The CDR3 numbers 13 residues from cysteine through phenylalanine. The only DNA kept is the CDR3, 39 bases in frame from the first base. For CDR1 and CDR2, the germline V gene lists SGHRS and YFSETQ. This chain is built from TRBV5-1 and TRBJ1-1; there is no confident call for the D gene. The sequenced sample consisted of memory CD4+ T cells from PBMCs. The intended sense of this specimen's cell subset or site label: CD45RA-negative fraction. The TCR sequence derives from a man aged 18 to 29 in good health. Some clones in this sample may be carry-over from other donors' samples. CDR3 region: CASSLDVNTEAFF. The nucleotide sequence reads TGCGCCAGCAGCTTGGACGTAAACACTGAAGCTTTCTTT.